The source of this TCR beta chain is a study of blood T cell repertoires in COVID-19. Study information: Specimens from acute and convalescent COVID-19 originated in the United States, Italy and Spain. The cDNA or gDNA used as material had been derived from T cells, B-cell-depleted T cells, or PBMCs.

Germline lookup yields CDR1 LNHDA and CDR2 SQIVND (reference sequence). V was clipped by 4 bases and J by 0 bases, with 9 bases between them. This CDR3 region has 14 residues. In the authors' methods: Reference gene primer amplification gave nucleated cell count estimates. TCRdb's table, derived via immunoSEQ multiplex PCR, lists solely in-frame clones and lacks some. The V and J calls and clone size were taken over from that table, and D and trimming were inferred from the DNA. In the table there are fewer than 300,000 clones, 65% to 90% of which are singletons. This receptor was obtained from a man in his forties or fifties with active or convalescent COVID-19. The genes are TRBV19 and TRBJ1-2, with D possibly matching TRBD1 (6 bases). The sequencing sample was made of peripheral blood. The CDR3, as DNA: TGTGCCAGTAGTACCAGGGGAGCTAACTATGGCTACACCTTC. Amino acids: CASSTRGANYGYTF.